These 24 T cell receptor beta chains share one sample of origin, sequenced in a study of blood T cell repertoires in COVID-19. Sequencing used immunoSEQ multiplex PCR; TCRdb keeps in-frame clones, though not all of them. The data contain some 400,000 clones, over 85% of them singletons. What was sequenced was PBMCs or T cells enriched from blood (not recorded which). The receptors were gathered from a woman aged 25-40 years who had recovered from COVID-19.

The chain has TRBV3-1 (or the pseudogene TRBV3-2) and TRBJ2-3, with D unclear. V dropped 1 base and J dropped 5 bases, with 13 bases sitting between them. This CDR3 has 15 amino acids. The germline gives CDR1 LGHDT, CDR2 YNNKEL (reference sequence). In DNA form, the CDR3 reads TGTGCCAGCAGCCAAGCCATGCCAGGTCTAGATACGCAGTATTTT. Protein sequence: CASSQAMPGLDTQYF.

V and J are TRBV9 and TRBJ2-5; no firm D call. The CDR3 is 13 residues long. The germline V gene has CDR1 SGDLS and CDR2 YYNGEE. V was clipped by 3 bases and J by 1 base, with 7 bases between them. The CDR3 sequence: CASSGPVQETQYF. DNA of the CDR3: TGTGCCAGCAGCGGTCCAGTCCAAGAGACCCAGTACTTC.

This rearrangement joins TRBV5-8 to TRBJ2-4; 7 nucleotides line up with TRBD1. V lost 4 bases, J lost 6 bases, and 22 bases stayed unmatched. The length of the CDR3 is 19 residues. Germline-derived CDR1 and CDR2 are SGHTS and YDEGEE. Here the CDR3 reads CASSRNSKLTGTSRNIQYF. For the CDR3, the DNA is TGTGCCAGCAGCCGTAACTCGAAATTGACAGGGACCTCAAGAAACATTCAGTACTTC.

This clone was seen a single time. Other DNA sequences in this specimen translate into the identical CDR3. The V call is TRBV6-1, the J call TRBJ2-7; unclear D gene. CDR1 MNHNS and CDR2 SASEGT come from the germline V gene. The V gene lost 2 bases and the J gene lost 1 base, with 6 bases spanning the gap. CDR3 length: 13 amino acids. The CDR3 DNA reads as TGTGCCAGCAGTGAATGGAGATCCTACGAGCAGTACTTC. The encoded protein is CASSEWRSYEQYF.

CDR3 sequence (DNA): TGTGCCAGCAGTGAATGGGGGACAGGGGTCGGGGAGCTGTTTTTT. Amino acid sequence: CASSEWGTGVGELFF. This chain connects TRBV25-1 to TRBJ2-2; 10 bases line up with TRBD1. CDR1 is MGHDK and CDR2 is SYGVNS in the germline V gene. The CDR3 has 15 amino acids. V was clipped by 1 base and J by 7 bases; unmatched bases: 3. Full variable domain (remainder filled in from reference TRBV25-1 and TRBJ2-2): EADIYQTPRYLVIGTGKKITLECSQTMGHDKMYWYQQDPGMELHLIHYSYGVNSTEKGDLSSESTVSRIRTEHFPLTLESARPSHTSQYLCASSEWGTGVGELFFGEGSRLTVL.

This chain joins TRBV28 and TRBJ2-5; 8 nucleotides line up with TRBD1. The CDR3 is made up of 13 amino acids. The V and J ends lost 3 bases and 4 bases, in that order; junction bases with no gene match: 1. In germline, CDR1 is MDHEN, CDR2 SYDVKM. CDR3: CASSLGQVETQYF. The CDR3, as DNA: TGTGCCAGCAGTTTGGGACAGGTAGAGACCCAGTACTTC.

V usage is TRBV15 and J usage is TRBJ2-7; D gene uncertain. This CDR3 has 14 residues. V was clipped by 1 base and J by 0 bases, with 7 bases between them. CDR1 LNHNV and CDR2 YYDKDF come from the germline V gene (reference sequence). Here the CDR3 reads CATSRVRASYEQYF. CDR3 DNA sequence: TGTGCCACCAGCAGAGTGAGAGCCTCCTACGAGCAGTACTTC.

The rearrangement links TRBV27 to TRBJ2-7, with TRBD1 identical over 9 bases. CDR1 and CDR2 (germline): MNHEY, SMNVEV (reference sequence). V lost 10 bases and J lost 3; bases outside the gene matches: 10. The CDR3 is made up of 14 amino acids. The CDR3: CAIARDRANYEQYF. CDR3 in DNA: TGTGCCATCGCTCGGGACAGGGCAAACTACGAGCAGTACTTC.

The V gene is TRBV10-3, the J gene TRBJ2-1, with a tentative D call TRBD1 (5 bases). The CDR3 runs 16 residues. Trimming took 2 bases from V and 2 from J, leaving 13 bases between them. Germline values: CDR1 ENHRY, CDR2 SYGVKD. The CDR3 sequence is CAISEGAQPPYNEQFF. The CDR3, as DNA: TGTGCCATCAGTGAGGGGGCCCAACCTCCCTACAATGAGCAGTTCTTC.

The count of this clone is one. The chain links TRBV2 to TRBJ2-5; weak D call: TRBD2 (6 bases). The CDR3 extends over 12 amino acids. Germline V gives CDR1 SNHLY, CDR2 FYNNEI. V dropped 9 bases and J dropped 7 bases, with 15 bases sitting between them. CDR3 in DNA: TGTGCCAGTAGACTAGTCTCAGGGACCCAGTACTTC. Its translation is CASRLVSGTQYF.

This clone was counted between two and nine times. The V call is TRBV23-1, the J call TRBJ1-1; 8 bases are shared with TRBD1. TRBV23-1 is annotated as an ORF whose role is uncertain. The junction had 7 bases not matched to a gene; V was cut back by 0 bases and J by 4 bases. The CDR3 covers 16 residues. CDR3 in DNA: TGCGCCAGCAGTCAATCGAGCACAGGGGGATGCACTGAAGCTTTCTTT. Translation gives CASSQSSTGGCTEAFF.

The J gene is TRBJ2-7, the V gene TRBV15; no definite D call. CDR3 length equals 12 residues. The V and J ends lost 1 base and 6 bases respectively, with 7 bases between them. Germline V gene sequence: CDR1 LNHNV, CDR2 YYDKDF (reference sequence). Here the CDR3 reads CATSRATVEQYF. The DNA for the CDR3 is TGTGCCACCAGCAGAGCAACAGTCGAGCAGTACTTC.

The rearrangement joins TRBV5-4 to TRBJ1-1; a weak D match, TRBD1 (5 bases). CDR3 length equals 16 residues. Germline V gives CDR1 SGHNT, CDR2 YYREEE (reference sequence). Trimming took 0 bases from V and 5 from J, leaving 17 bases between them. The CDR3 region has the DNA TGTGCCAGCAGCTTGGCAGGGATATTTGTTGGGACTGAAGCTTTCTTT. Its protein product is CASSLAGIFVGTEAFF.

V usage is TRBV15 and J usage is TRBJ2-2, with D unresolved. From germline, CDR1 is LNHNV and CDR2 YYDKDF (reference sequence). The CDR3 has 13 residues. The V end lost 4 bases, the J end lost 6 bases, and 9 bases lay between the germline ends. CDR3: CATSTPSSGELFF. The CDR3 coding sequence is TGTGCCACCAGCACCCCTTCGTCCGGGGAGCTGTTTTTT.

V and J are TRBV7-9 and TRBJ1-2; D possibly corresponds to TRBD1 (6 bases). CDR1 SEHNR and CDR2 FQNEAQ come from the germline V gene (reference sequence). V lost 4 bases to trimming and J lost 3 bases, with 21 bases between them. The length of the CDR3 is 17 residues. The CDR3 protein is CASSSYGTGNQDYGYTF. DNA for the CDR3: TGTGCCAGCAGCTCTTATGGAACAGGGAATCAGGACTATGGCTACACCTTC.

The rearrangement links TRBV27 to TRBJ2-3; 10 positions match TRBD1. V lost 5 bases, J lost 2 bases, and 7 bases stayed unmatched. Germline assignment: CDR1 MNHEY and CDR2 SMNVEV (reference sequence). CDR3 length: 16 amino acids. As DNA, the CDR3 is TGTGCCAGCAGTCCAACCGGGACAGGGGCCACAGATACGCAGTATTTT. As protein: CASSPTGTGATDTQYF.

The chain recombines TRBV7-2 with TRBJ2-1, with 11 bases aligning to TRBD2. The CDR3 consists of 19 residues. Germline V gene lookup returns CDR1 SGHTA and CDR2 FQGNSA. The V and J ends lost 5 bases and 1 base, in that order; junction bases with no gene match: 13. This CDR3 reads CASSRPHRGLAVSYNEQFF. CDR3 sequence (DNA): TGTGCCAGCAGCCGTCCGCATAGGGGACTAGCGGTTTCCTACAATGAGCAGTTCTTC.

The V call is TRBV27, the J call TRBJ2-3, with 9 bases fitting TRBD2. Germline V CDR1 and CDR2: MNHEY, SMNVEV (reference sequence). Trimming cost V 6 bases and J 3 bases; bases outside gene matches: 13. The CDR3 loop spans 17 amino acids. The DNA of the CDR3 is TGTGCCAGCAGCCCCGGGCGGGGGGGCGTTTTAACAGATACGCAGTATTTT. As protein: CASSPGRGGVLTDTQYF.

The V call is TRBV2, the J call TRBJ2-1; weak D call: TRBD1 (6 bases). Germline assignment: CDR1 SNHLY and CDR2 FYNNEI. The CDR3 has 15 amino acids. The V end lost 1 base, the J end lost 6 bases, and 13 bases lay between the germline ends. CDR3 nucleotide sequence: TGTGCCAGCAGTGAAGATTTCAGGGGCGGCAATGAGCAGTTCTTC. Translating gives CASSEDFRGGNEQFF.

The chain carries TRBV28 and TRBJ1-1; TRBD1 is a possible D gene (5 bases). The ends were cut back, 5 bases at V and 3 bases at J, with 13 bases in the middle. Germline CDR1 is MDHEN and CDR2 is SYDVKM. The CDR3 length is 14 residues. The chain's CDR3 is CASSGTGTYTEAFF. The CDR3 nucleotides are TGTGCCAGCAGTGGTACAGGCACCTACACTGAAGCTTTCTTT.

The gene calls are TRBV30 and TRBJ1-2; TRBD1 is a possible D gene (5 bases). Trimming cost V 3 bases and J 4 bases, with 12 bases left between them. This CDR3 has 13 amino acids. Germline lookup yields CDR1 GTSNPN and CDR2 SVGIG (reference sequence). CDR3 protein: CAWSRSGGYGYTF. The DNA for the CDR3 is TGTGCCTGGAGCCGATCCGGGGGCTATGGCTACACCTTC. Drawing the rest from reference TRBV30 and TRBJ1-2, the complete variable domain is SQTIHQWPATLVQPVGSPLSLECTVEGTSNPNLYWYRQAAGRGLQLLFYSVGIGQISSEVPQNLSASRPQDRQFILSSKKLLLSDSGFYLCAWSRSGGYGYTFGSGTRLTVV.

The J gene is TRBJ1-3, the V gene TRBV7-9; 7 positions match TRBD1. The CDR3 is made up of 17 amino acids. Looked up from germline, CDR1 is SEHNR and CDR2 is FQNEAQ (reference sequence). Trimming cost V 4 bases and J 2 bases; bases outside gene matches: 11. The DNA of the CDR3 is TGTGCCAGCAGCTCCCTGACAGGGTCGGTAACTGGAAACACCATATATTTT. Its protein is CASSSLTGSVTGNTIYF.

The chain combines TRBV11-3 with TRBJ2-1, with 10 nucleotides matching TRBD2. Germline CDR1 SGHNT, CDR2 YENEEA. J lost 4 bases, V lost 5 bases, and 5 bases had no gene match. The CDR3 loop spans 15 amino acids. CDR3 coding DNA: TGTGCCAGCAGCCCCGGGACTAGCGTTTACAATGAGCAGTTCTTC. As protein: CASSPGTSVYNEQFF.

The chain is built from TRBV28 and TRBJ2-3; 13 bases match TRBD2. V was pared by 4 bases and J by 2 bases, with 6 bases of the junction left unmatched. This CDR3 region has 17 residues. Germline V gene sequence: CDR1 MDHEN, CDR2 SYDVKM. In DNA form, the CDR3 reads TGTGCCAGCAGTTCCCCCACTAGCGGGAGGGTCACAGATACGCAGTATTTT. Translation: CASSSPTSGRVTDTQYF.